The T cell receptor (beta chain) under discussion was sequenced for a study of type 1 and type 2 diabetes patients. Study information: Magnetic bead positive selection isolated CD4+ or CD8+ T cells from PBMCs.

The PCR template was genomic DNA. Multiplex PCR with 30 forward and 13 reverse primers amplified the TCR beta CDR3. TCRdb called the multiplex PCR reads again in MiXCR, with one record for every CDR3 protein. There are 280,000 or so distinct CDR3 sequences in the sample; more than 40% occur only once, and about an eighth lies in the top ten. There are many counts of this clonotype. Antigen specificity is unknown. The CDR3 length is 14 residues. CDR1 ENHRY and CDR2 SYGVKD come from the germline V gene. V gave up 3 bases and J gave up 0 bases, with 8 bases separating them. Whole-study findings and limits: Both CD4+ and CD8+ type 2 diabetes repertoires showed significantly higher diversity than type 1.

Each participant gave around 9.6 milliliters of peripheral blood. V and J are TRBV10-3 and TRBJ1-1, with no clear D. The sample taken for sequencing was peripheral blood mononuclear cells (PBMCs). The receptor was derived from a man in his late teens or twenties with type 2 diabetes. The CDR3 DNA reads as TGTGCCATCAGTGACCCGGAATTGAACACTGAAGCTTTCTTT. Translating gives CAISDPELNTEAFF.